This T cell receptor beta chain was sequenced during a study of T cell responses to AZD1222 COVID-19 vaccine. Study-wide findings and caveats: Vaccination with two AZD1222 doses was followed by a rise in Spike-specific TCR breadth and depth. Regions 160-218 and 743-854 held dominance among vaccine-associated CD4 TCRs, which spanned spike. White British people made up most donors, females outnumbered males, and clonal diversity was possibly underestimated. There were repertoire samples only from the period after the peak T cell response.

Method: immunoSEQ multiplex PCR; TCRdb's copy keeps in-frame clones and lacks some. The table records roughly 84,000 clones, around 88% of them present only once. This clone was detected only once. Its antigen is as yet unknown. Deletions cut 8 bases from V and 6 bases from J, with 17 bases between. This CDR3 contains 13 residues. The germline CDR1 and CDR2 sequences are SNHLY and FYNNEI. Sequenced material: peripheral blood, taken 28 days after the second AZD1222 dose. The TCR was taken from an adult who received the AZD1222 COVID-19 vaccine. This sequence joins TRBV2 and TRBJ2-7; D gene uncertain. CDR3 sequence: CASFPVPRGEQYF. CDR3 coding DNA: TGTGCCAGCTTTCCTGTCCCCAGAGGCGAGCAGTACTTC.